A single TCR beta chain is shown here with its context. Its antigen is still unknown. Germline CDR1 and CDR2: DFQATT and SNEGSKA (reference sequence). V shed 3 bases, J shed 0 bases, and the junction held 5 bases outside the gene matches. The CDR3 has 16 amino acids. One entry per CDR3 protein results from TCRdb running MiXCR on the RT-PCR reads. The sample holds some 600,000 distinct CDR3 sequences, 12% to 15% seen once. The source of the sample is a study of response to subunit inactivated influenza vaccine. Study-wide results and caveats: Only a handful of new T cells, the authors suggested, are recruited with each seasonal influenza vaccination.

The rearrangement uses TRBV20-1 and TRBJ2-3; 11 bases line up with TRBD2. This TCR derives from a man between 50 and 59 years old who received an inactivated influenza vaccine. Here the sequenced sample was PBMCs from blood, taken 14 days before vaccination. CDR3 sequence: CSASRLAGGSTDTQYF. The CDR3 DNA follows: TGCAGTGCTAGTCGGCTAGCGGGAGGCAGCACAGATACGCAGTATTTT.